Each of the 15 T cell receptor beta chains below was sequenced from the same sample in a study of T cell changes during pregnancy in multiple sclerosis. The table came from immunoSEQ multiplex PCR; TCRdb's copy has only in-frame clones and leaves some out. The table shows 50,000 to 80,000 clones, with roughly 92% occurring only once. The sample in question was peripheral blood, obtained in the second trimester of pregnancy. The source is a female donor with multiple sclerosis, enrolled in a pregnancy study.

V and J are TRBV18 and TRBJ1-3, with 7 bases fitting TRBD1. V gave up 1 base and J gave up 0 bases; unmatched junction bases: 6. The CDR3 is 17 residues long. Looked up from germline, CDR1 is KGHSH and CDR2 is LQKENI. CDR3 sequence reads: CASSPRDSSLSGNTIYF. CDR3 DNA: TGTGCCAGCTCACCACGGGACAGCAGCCTCTCTGGAAACACCATATATTTT.

The V and J genes are TRBV6-4 and TRBJ2-7, with TRBD2 matching 14 bases. The germline V gene encodes CDR1 MRHNA and CDR2 SNTAGT. V gave up 9 bases and J gave up 12 bases; unmatched junction bases: 7. The CDR3 runs to 12 residues. In DNA form, the CDR3 reads TGTGCCAGGTGGACTAGCGGGAGGTTCCCGTACTTC. Amino acid sequence: CARWTSGRFPYF.

V and J are TRBV6-1 and TRBJ2-1; tentative D call: TRBD2 (5 bases). V was pared by 2 bases and J by 9 bases, with 8 bases between. CDR3 length equals 12 residues. Germline CDR1 and CDR2: MNHNS and SASEGT. CDR3 sequence reads: CASSESGIEQFF. The CDR3 DNA reads TGTGCCAGCAGTGAATCCGGGATTGAGCAGTTCTTC.

The rearrangement uses TRBV2 and TRBJ1-5, with TRBD1 matching over 7 bases. This CDR3 contains 15 residues. Looked up from germline, CDR1 is SNHLY and CDR2 is FYNNEI. The trim removed 6 bases at V and 0 bases at J, leaving 5 bases unmatched. The CDR3 bases are TGTGCCAGCAGAGCCGGGACAGATAGCAATCAGCCCCAGCATTTT. This encodes CASRAGTDSNQPQHF.

The CDR3 bases are TGCGCCAGCAGCCCGACTAGCGGGAAACCCGAGCAGTACTTC. This gives the protein CASSPTSGKPEQYF. The chain uses TRBV4-1 and TRBJ2-7, with 11 bases that match TRBD2. Germline values: CDR1 MGHRA, CDR2 YSYEKL. The CDR3 contains 14 residues. V was pared by 4 bases and J by 6 bases, with 5 bases of the junction left unmatched.

This clone was counted between two and nine times. The chain has TRBV2 and TRBJ1-5, with D uncertain. The germline gives CDR1 SNHLY, CDR2 FYNNEI. The CDR3 is 13 residues long. Trimming left V 8 bases short and J 8 bases short, with 16 bases between. The CDR3 loop reads CASSREGGEPQHF. The CDR3 DNA follows: TGTGCCAGCTCCCGGGAGGGCGGGGAGCCCCAGCATTTT.

The V and J genes are TRBV5-6 and TRBJ2-7; 7 nucleotides align to TRBD2. This CDR3 is 14 amino acids long. Germline V gene sequence: CDR1 SGHDT, CDR2 YYEEEE. J lost 2 bases, V lost 2 bases, and 4 bases had no gene match. The CDR3 spells CASSLAGRPYEQYF. For the CDR3, the DNA is TGTGCCAGCAGCTTAGCGGGGAGACCCTACGAGCAGTACTTC.

This rearrangement joins TRBV7-3 to TRBJ2-3; 9 bases agree with TRBD2. The CDR3 runs to 15 residues. From germline, CDR1 is SGHTA and CDR2 FQGTGA. Trimming at V came to 2 bases and at J to 4 bases, leaving 4 bases not matched to a gene. For the CDR3, the DNA is TGTGCCAGCAGCTTACGGCGGGAGGGAGCAGATACGCAGTATTTT. It codes for CASSLRREGADTQYF.

The chain combines TRBV6-5 with TRBJ2-7, with TRBD2 matching over 8 bases. Germline V gene data show CDR1 as MNHEY and CDR2 as SVGAGI. Unmatched junction bases numbered 14, after V lost 10 bases and J lost 3 bases. The CDR3 is 15 amino acids. As DNA, the CDR3 is TGTGCCACCTCAACAGAAGCGGGAGTCGTCTACGAGCAGTACTTC. The encoded protein is CATSTEAGVVYEQYF.

The chain links TRBV6-5 to TRBJ2-1; 7 bases agree with TRBD2. The CDR3 sequence is 14 residues long. With 2 bases clipped from V and 7 bases from J, the junction kept 5 bases outside the gene matches. Germline V gives CDR1 MNHEY, CDR2 SVGAGI. The CDR3 DNA reads as TGTGCCAGCAGTTACGGGAGGGCGTCAAATGAGCAGTTCTTC. It is translated as CASSYGRASNEQFF.

The chain is built from TRBV19 and TRBJ1-2; no clear D. This CDR3 contains 15 residues. In germline, CDR1 is LNHDA, CDR2 SQIVND (reference sequence). Trimming stripped 4 bases from V and 3 bases from J, with 15 bases between. Here the CDR3 DNA reads TGTGCCAGTAGTACGGGTCTAGACCTACACTATGGCTACACCTTC. Translating gives CASSTGLDLHYGYTF.

The genes are TRBV7-2 and TRBJ1-5; 12 bases align to TRBD1. Trimming took 3 bases from V and 3 from J; bases not matched to a gene: 3. This CDR3 is built from 16 residues. The germline gives CDR1 SGHTA, CDR2 FQGNSA. This CDR3 is CASSLGQGAVNQPQHF. CDR3 nucleotides: TGTGCCAGCAGCTTGGGACAGGGGGCGGTCAATCAGCCCCAGCATTTT.

The chain is built from TRBV18 and TRBJ2-3; 8 nucleotides agree with TRBD2. The ends lost 5 bases at V and 0 bases at J; junction bases unmatched: 4. This CDR3 region has 15 residues. Germline V gives CDR1 KGHSH, CDR2 LQKENI. The CDR3 DNA reads TGTGCCAGCTCATACGTAGCGGGGAGCACAGATACGCAGTATTTT. Protein product: CASSYVAGSTDTQYF.

The chain employs TRBV27 and TRBJ2-5; perhaps TRBD1 as D (6 bases). The CDR3 contains 15 residues. The germline V and J ends were trimmed by 3 bases and 5 bases, with 16 bases remaining between them. The germline CDR1 and CDR2 sequences are MNHEY and SMNVEV (reference sequence). Here the CDR3 reads CASSFTGKNKETQYF. Here the CDR3 DNA reads TGTGCCAGCAGTTTTACAGGGAAAAATAAGGAGACCCAGTACTTC.

This chain links TRBV4-2 with TRBJ2-7, with 9 bases aligning to TRBD1. Losses at the gene ends were 1 base for V and 5 bases for J; bases not matched to a gene: 15. Germline V gives CDR1 LGHNA, CDR2 YNFKEQ. The CDR3 totals 18 residues. CDR3 amino acids: CASSQAWAGRTGADEQYF. The CDR3 region has the DNA TGTGCCAGCAGCCAAGCCTGGGCGGGGAGGACAGGGGCCGACGAGCAGTACTTC.